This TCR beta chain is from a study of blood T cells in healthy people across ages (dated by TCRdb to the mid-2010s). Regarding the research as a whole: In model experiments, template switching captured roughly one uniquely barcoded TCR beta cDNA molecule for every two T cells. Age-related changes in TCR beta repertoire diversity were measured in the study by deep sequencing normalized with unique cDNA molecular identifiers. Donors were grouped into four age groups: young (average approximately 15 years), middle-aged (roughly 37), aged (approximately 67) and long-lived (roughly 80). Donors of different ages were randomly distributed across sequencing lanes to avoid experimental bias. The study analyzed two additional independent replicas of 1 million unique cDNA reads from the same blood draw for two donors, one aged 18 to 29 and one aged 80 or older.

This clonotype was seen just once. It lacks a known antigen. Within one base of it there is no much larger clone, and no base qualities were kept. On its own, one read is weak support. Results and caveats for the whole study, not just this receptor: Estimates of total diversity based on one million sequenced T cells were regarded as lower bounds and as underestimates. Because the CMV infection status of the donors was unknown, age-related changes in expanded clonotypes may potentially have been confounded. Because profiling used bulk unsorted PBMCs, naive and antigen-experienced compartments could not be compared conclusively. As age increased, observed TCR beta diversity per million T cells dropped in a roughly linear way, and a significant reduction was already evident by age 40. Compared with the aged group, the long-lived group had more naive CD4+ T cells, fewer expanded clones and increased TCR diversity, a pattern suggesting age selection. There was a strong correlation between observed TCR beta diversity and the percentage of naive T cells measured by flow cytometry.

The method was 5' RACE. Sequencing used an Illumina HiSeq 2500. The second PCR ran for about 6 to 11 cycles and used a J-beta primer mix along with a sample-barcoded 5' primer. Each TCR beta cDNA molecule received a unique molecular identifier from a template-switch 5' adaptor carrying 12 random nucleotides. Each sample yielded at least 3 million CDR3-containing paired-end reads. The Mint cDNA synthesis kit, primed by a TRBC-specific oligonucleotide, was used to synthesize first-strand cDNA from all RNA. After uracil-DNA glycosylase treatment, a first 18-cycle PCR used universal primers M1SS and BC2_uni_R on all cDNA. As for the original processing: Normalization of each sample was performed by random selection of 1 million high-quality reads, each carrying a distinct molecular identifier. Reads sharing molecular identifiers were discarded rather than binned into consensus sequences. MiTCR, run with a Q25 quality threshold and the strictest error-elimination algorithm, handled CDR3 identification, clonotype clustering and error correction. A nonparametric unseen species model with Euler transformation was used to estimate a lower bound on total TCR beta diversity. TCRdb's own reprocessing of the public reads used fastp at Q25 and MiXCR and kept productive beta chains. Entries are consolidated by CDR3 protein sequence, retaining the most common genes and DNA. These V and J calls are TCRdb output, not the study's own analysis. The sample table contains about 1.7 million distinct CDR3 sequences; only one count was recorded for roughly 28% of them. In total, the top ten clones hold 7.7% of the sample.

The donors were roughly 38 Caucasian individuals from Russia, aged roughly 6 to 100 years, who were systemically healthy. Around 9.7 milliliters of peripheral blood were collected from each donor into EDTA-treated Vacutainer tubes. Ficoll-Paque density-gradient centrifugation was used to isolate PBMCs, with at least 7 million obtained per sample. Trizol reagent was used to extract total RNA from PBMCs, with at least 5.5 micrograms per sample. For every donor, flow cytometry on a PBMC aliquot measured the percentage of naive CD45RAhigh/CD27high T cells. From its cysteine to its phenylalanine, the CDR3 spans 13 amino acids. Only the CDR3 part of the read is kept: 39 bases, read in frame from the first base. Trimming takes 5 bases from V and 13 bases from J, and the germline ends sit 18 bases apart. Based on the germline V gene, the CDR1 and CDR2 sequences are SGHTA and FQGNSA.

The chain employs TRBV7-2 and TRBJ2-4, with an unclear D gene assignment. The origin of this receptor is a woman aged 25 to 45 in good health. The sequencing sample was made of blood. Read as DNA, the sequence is TGTGCCAGCAGCACGGGTGTCTACAATGAGCAGTACTTC. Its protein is CASSTGVYNEQYF.